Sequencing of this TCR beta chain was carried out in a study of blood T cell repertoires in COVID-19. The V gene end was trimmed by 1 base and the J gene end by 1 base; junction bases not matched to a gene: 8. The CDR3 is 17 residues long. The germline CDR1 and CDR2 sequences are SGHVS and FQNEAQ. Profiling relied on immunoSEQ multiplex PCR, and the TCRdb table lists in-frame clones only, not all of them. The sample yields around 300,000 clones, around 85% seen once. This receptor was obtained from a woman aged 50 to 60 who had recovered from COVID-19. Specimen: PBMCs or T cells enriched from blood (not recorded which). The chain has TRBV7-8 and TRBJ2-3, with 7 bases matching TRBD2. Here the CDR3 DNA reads TGTGCCAGCAGCTTAGTGGGGAGGGAAGCGGGCACAGATACGCAGTATTTT. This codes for CASSLVGREAGTDTQYF.